One sample yielded the 2 T cell receptor beta chains listed below, sequenced in a study of T cell repertoires in cytomegalovirus infection. TCRdb ran MiXCR on the reads and lists one entry per CDR3 protein. This repertoire shows roughly 280,000 distinct CDR3 sequences, around 20% found once; its top ten account for approximately 19%. No antigen is known for these receptors. The material was cultured PBMCs, obtained from culture after CMV antigen stimulation. Receptors originate from a human donor in good health (CMV status not recorded). Some clones in this sample may be carry-over from other donors' samples.

There are many counts of this clonotype. The V and J genes are TRBV7-2 and TRBJ2-7; possibly TRBD2 for D (6 bases). Trimming shortened V by 5 bases and J by 2 bases, and 16 bases separated the two germline ends. The CDR3 sequence is 15 residues long. Per germline, CDR1 SGHTA and CDR2 FQGNSA. CDR3 loop: CASSAPGARTYEQYF. CDR3 DNA sequence: TGTGCCAGCAGCGCCCCGGGAGCCAGAACCTACGAGCAGTACTTC.

The chain joins TRBV5-4 to TRBJ2-2; 7 positions match TRBD1. With 4 bases clipped from V and 5 bases from J, the junction kept 8 bases outside the gene matches. Germline CDR1 SGHNT, CDR2 YYREEE (reference sequence). The CDR3 spans 15 residues. The DNA of the CDR3 is TGTGCCAGCAGCCTTACGACAGGGTTAACCGGGGAGCTGTTTTTT. It specifies CASSLTTGLTGELFF.